This entry describes one TCR beta chain. This sample is part of a study of blood T cell repertoires in COVID-19. In the authors' methods: Amplification of reference gene primers provided the estimated nucleated cell counts. The table came from immunoSEQ multiplex PCR; TCRdb's copy has only in-frame clones and leaves some out. V and J calls and clone size come straight from that table; D and trimming were deduced from the DNA. This table has fewer than 200,000 clones, just under 85% appearing once. Between the trimmed V and J ends, which lost 5 bases and 2 bases, there was a span of 10 bases. The germline CDR1 and CDR2 sequences are SGHTA and FQGTGA. The CDR3 runs to 15 residues.

This receptor was taken from an elderly woman with COVID-19, enrolled during active disease. The chain employs TRBV7-3 and TRBJ2-6; D gene unclear. Sequencing was carried out using peripheral blood. As DNA, the CDR3 is TGTGCCAGCAGCCCTCAACAAGCTGGGGCCAACGTCCTGACTTTC. This gives the protein CASSPQQAGANVLTF.